The T cell receptor (beta chain) under discussion was sequenced for a study of blood T cell repertoires in COVID-19. Sequencing used immunoSEQ multiplex PCR; TCRdb keeps in-frame clones, though not all of them. The table records some 200,000 clones, roughly 84% of them present only once. Only one count was recorded for this clone. CDR1 is SNHLY, CDR2 FYNNEI, per germline. The junction had 6 bases not matched to a gene; V was cut back by 4 bases and J by 9 bases. CDR3 length: 14 amino acids. The chain couples TRBV2 to TRBJ1-4, with 9 bases that match TRBD1. The sequenced sample was peripheral blood. This sequence originates from a woman over 75 with active or convalescent COVID-19. CDR3 sequence (DNA): TGTGCCAGCAGTGCGACAGGGGGTTTCCAAAAACTGTTTTTT. It encodes CASSATGGFQKLFF.